A single sample gave rise to the 16 T cell receptor beta chains below, sequenced in a study of shared clonotypes between healthy human individuals. TCRdb's copy holds only in-frame clones and misses some; the assay was immunoSEQ multiplex PCR. The sample holds roughly 2.4 million clones, approximately 95% seen once. The sample comprised naive CD4+ T cells sorted from blood. As for subset: CD45RA+ positively selected. These receptors all stem from a man in his late teens or twenties in good health.

The chain employs TRBV28 and TRBJ1-1; D gene ambiguous. Trimming stripped 2 bases from V and 11 bases from J, with 15 bases between. This CDR3 has 13 residues. The germline gives CDR1 MDHEN, CDR2 SYDVKM. CDR3 loop: CASSLLLGLVAFF. CDR3 DNA sequence: TGTGCCAGCAGTTTACTCTTGGGATTGGTCGCTTTCTTT.

This sequence joins TRBV18 and TRBJ2-7, with TRBD1 identical over 9 bases. This CDR3 has 16 amino acids. Germline assignment: CDR1 KGHSH and CDR2 LQKENI. J lost 1 base, V lost 4 bases, and 8 bases had no gene match. The CDR3 DNA is TGTGCCAGCTCACATACTCCGGGACAGGGATCCTACGAGCAGTACTTC. Its protein is CASSHTPGQGSYEQYF.

A note on this clone: An end of the junction does not agree with germline; a read error may underlie this. The V and J genes are TRBV30 and TRBJ2-3, with D perhaps being TRBD1 or TRBD2 (6 bases each). Germline CDR1 and CDR2: GTSNPN and SVGIG (reference sequence). The CDR3 covers 14 residues. The CDR3: CASSWGARTDTQYF. The DNA of the CDR3 is TGTGCCTCGAGTTGGGGGGCGCGTACAGATACGCAGTATTTT.

V gene TRBV25-1 combines with J gene TRBJ1-1; the D gene is possibly TRBD1 (5 bases). This CDR3 region has 18 residues. Germline V gives CDR1 MGHDK, CDR2 SYGVNS. The V and J ends lost 6 bases and 1 base respectively, with 24 bases between them. CDR3 sequence: CASRQGSALDRTNTEAFF. In DNA form, the CDR3 reads TGTGCCAGCAGGCAGGGATCTGCCCTCGATAGAACGAACACTGAAGCTTTCTTT.

This chain connects TRBV6-1 to TRBJ2-1; D is ambiguous. The CDR3 is 15 amino acids. Trimming took off 5 bases at V and 0 bases at J, with 11 bases between the two ends. Germline V gene sequence: CDR1 MNHNS, CDR2 SASEGT. Written as DNA, the CDR3 is TGTGCCAGCAGTCCCTTGGCCCTCTCCTACAATGAGCAGTTCTTC. It is translated as CASSPLALSYNEQFF.

The chain is built from TRBV30 and TRBJ1-1; the D is unclear. Germline lookup yields CDR1 GTSNPN and CDR2 SVGIG (reference sequence). The V and J ends lost 2 bases and 7 bases respectively, with 5 bases between them. This CDR3 is 10 amino acids long. The CDR3 nucleotides are TGTGCCTGGAGTAGAAGTGAAGCTTTCTTT. This translates into CAWSRSEAFF.

V usage is TRBV25-1 and J usage is TRBJ2-3; D is unresolved. CDR1 and CDR2 from the germline V gene are MGHDK and SYGVNS. The CDR3 sequence is 17 residues long. The germline V and J ends were trimmed by 1 base and 0 bases, with 14 bases remaining between them. CDR3 sequence reads: CASSEFAAAASTDTQYF. The CDR3, as DNA: TGTGCCAGCAGTGAATTTGCGGCGGCAGCTAGCACAGATACGCAGTATTTT.

The chain combines TRBV21-1 with TRBJ2-2; the table's D call TRBD1 went unverified against the DNA. TRBV21-1 is recorded as a pseudogene. This CDR3 is built from 17 residues. The CDR3 sequence: CASSKEGAVHNTGELFF. In nucleotides, the CDR3 is TGTGCCAGCAGCAAAGAGGGGGCAGTGCATAATACCGGGGAGCTGTTTTTT.

The sample holds one count of this clone. This rearrangement joins TRBV11-2 to TRBJ1-4, with D unresolved. The V end was cut by 5 bases, the J end by 8 bases, with 24 bases between. The length of the CDR3 is 17 residues. Germline V gene lookup returns CDR1 SGHAT and CDR2 FQNNGV. The CDR3 coding sequence is TGTGCCAGCAGCACCGAGCGGGCCCTCATGACCCCGGAAAAACTGTTTTTT. Protein: CASSTERALMTPEKLFF.

This sequence joins TRBV4-3 and TRBJ2-7, with TRBD2 matching 10 bases. The trim removed 5 bases at V and 7 bases at J, leaving 14 bases unmatched. Germline V gene data show CDR1 as LGHNA and CDR2 as YSLEER. This CDR3 spans 16 amino acids. CDR3 amino acids: CASSTPLGAGGPEQYF. For the CDR3, the DNA is TGCGCCAGCAGCACCCCACTAGGAGCGGGAGGGCCTGAGCAGTACTTC.

A remark on this clone: Distinct nucleotide sequences in the sample also encode this CDR3. The rearrangement joins TRBV30 to TRBJ1-4; no definite D call. V was clipped by 0 bases and J by 8 bases, with 13 bases between them. This CDR3 is 14 amino acids long. The V gene's germline CDR1 is GTSNPN and CDR2 SVGIG (reference sequence). The CDR3 reads CAWSVQAGGEKLFF. CDR3 bases: TGTGCCTGGAGTGTACAAGCGGGAGGGGAAAAACTGTTTTTT.

J is TRBJ1-1 and V is TRBV30; 7 bases align to TRBD1. The trim removed 4 bases at V and 1 base at J, leaving 6 bases unmatched. Germline CDR1 GTSNPN, CDR2 SVGIG (reference sequence). The CDR3 spans 14 residues. The CDR3 is CAWTNRGRNTEAFF. In DNA, the CDR3 is TGTGCCTGGACTAACAGGGGCAGGAACACTGAAGCTTTCTTT.

The rearrangement links TRBV10-3 to TRBJ2-7; D might be TRBD1 (6 bases). The V end was cut by 10 bases, the J end by 1 base, with 17 bases between. This CDR3 comprises 14 residues. Germline assignment: CDR1 ENHRY and CDR2 SYGVKD. CDR3 amino acids: CATKVNGQSYEQYF. Here the CDR3 DNA reads TGTGCCACAAAAGTCAATGGACAGTCCTACGAGCAGTACTTC.

This clone has only one observation. The chain couples TRBV10-2 to TRBJ2-2; 12 nucleotides line up with TRBD1. Germline CDR1 reads WSHSY; CDR2 reads SAAADI. The CDR3 runs to 17 residues. The V segment lost 8 bases and the J segment 1 base; nucleotides outside the gene matches: 8. CDR3 DNA sequence: TGCGCCAGCTCGCGGGGACAGGGGGCAATGAACACCGGGGAGCTGTTTTTT. Amino acid sequence: CASSRGQGAMNTGELFF.

Notes on this clone: At the DNA level, this CDR3 is encoded by other sequences in the same sample as well. The CDR3: CASSFGGGGTDTQYF. CDR3 coding DNA: TGCGCCAGCAGCTTTGGCGGCGGGGGCACAGATACGCAGTATTTT. The V and J genes are TRBV5-1 and TRBJ2-3; the D gene is possibly TRBD2 (6 bases). V was cut by 2 bases and J by 1 base, with 11 bases left in between. CDR1 and CDR2 (germline): SGHRS, YFSETQ. The CDR3 totals 15 residues.

The V gene is TRBV7-8, the J gene TRBJ2-1, with 7 bases fitting TRBD1. Trimming cost V 5 bases and J 0 bases; bases outside gene matches: 4. The CDR3 is 15 amino acids. Germline V gene data show CDR1 as SGHVS and CDR2 as FQNEAQ. The CDR3 coding sequence is TGTGCCAGCAGCCCCCGGGACAGCTCCTACAATGAGCAGTTCTTC. It encodes CASSPRDSSYNEQFF.